This TCR beta chain was obtained from a study of T-cell memory formation after mild COVID-19. Study in general: There were largely donor-specific TCR clusters.

Study findings and constraints: Certain responding clones were present in pre-infection memory, suggesting participation of cross-reactive memory. Specificity for SARS-CoV-2 was not confirmed among the second-wave clones peaking on day 37. Day 15 to 85 contractors were CD4/CD8 balanced; later expanders leaned CD4+.

Only a few counts were recorded for this clonotype. Its antigen is undetermined. This CDR3 contains 13 residues. With 5 bases removed from V and 10 bases from J, the gap between germline ends came to 12 bases. Germline V CDR1 and CDR2: SGHTA, FQGTGA. TCRdb re-called the 5' RACE reads through MiXCR, storing one row per CDR3 protein. The table records fewer than 350,000 distinct CDR3 sequences, roughly 18% of them present only once. V usage is TRBV7-3 and J usage is TRBJ1-6; the D gene is possibly TRBD1 (6 bases). Sequencing input: PBMCs or a T cell subset sorted from them (not recorded which). The TCR was taken from a man aged 18 to 35 who had mild COVID-19 (a few samples of this study predate the infection). Cell type and time point are not known. CDR3 loop: CASSALQGSPLHF. The CDR3 bases are TGTGCCAGCAGCGCCCTACAGGGCTCACCCCTCCACTTT. Based on the CDR3 plus reference TRBV7-3 and TRBJ1-6, the full variable domain is GAGVSQTPSNKVTEKGKYVELRCDPISGHTALYWYRQSLGQGPEFLIYFQGTGAADDSGLPNDRFFAVRPEGSVSTLKIQRTERGDSAVYLCASSALQGSPLHFGNGTRLTVT.